These 18 T cell receptor beta chains came from one sample sequenced in a study of T cell responses to AZD1222 COVID-19 vaccine. Generated by immunoSEQ multiplex PCR, the TCRdb table keeps only in-frame clones and is missing some. The sample shows just over 80,000 clones, more than 80% of them seen only once. This specimen was peripheral blood, taken on day 0 of AZD1222 vaccination. These receptors all come from an adult in good health.

This clone has a single count. The chain uses TRBV28 and TRBJ1-2; 11 bases line up with TRBD1. CDR1 MDHEN and CDR2 SYDVKM come from the germline V gene. The CDR3 spans 14 residues. The V segment lost 7 bases and the J segment 7 bases; nucleotides outside the gene matches: 8. The CDR3 here is CASTLGQGARGYTF. For the CDR3, the DNA is TGTGCCAGCACCCTTGGACAGGGGGCGCGTGGCTACACCTTC.

This clone showed up just once. The V gene is TRBV11-2, the J gene TRBJ1-1, with TRBD1 matching over 10 bases. J lost 0 bases, V lost 4 bases, and 8 bases had no gene match. The CDR3 is 17 residues long. Per the germline V gene, CDR1 is SGHAT and CDR2 is FQNNGV. The CDR3 loop is CASSSSGTGALNTEAFF. CDR3 DNA sequence: TGTGCCAGCAGCTCATCCGGGACAGGGGCTCTGAACACTGAAGCTTTCTTT.

A single count supports this clone. The DNA for the CDR3 is TGTGCCAGCAGAACCCCGGGAGTCTATGGCTACACCTTC. It translates to CASRTPGVYGYTF. This chain links TRBV5-6 with TRBJ1-2; D is ambiguous. The CDR3 spans 13 residues. V dropped 5 bases and J dropped 4 bases, with 12 bases sitting between them. Germline values: CDR1 SGHDT, CDR2 YYEEEE.

The V and J genes are TRBV12-5 and TRBJ1-1, with TRBD1 identical over 7 bases. The CDR3 totals 12 residues. Germline CDR1 reads LGHNT; CDR2 reads FRNRAP. V shed 6 bases and J 6 bases; nucleotides not matched to a gene: 4. The CDR3 region is CASGRDSSEAFF. The DNA for the CDR3 is TGTGCTAGTGGCAGGGACAGTTCTGAAGCTTTCTTT.

The rearrangement joins TRBV19 to TRBJ1-2; 9 bases map to TRBD1. V shed 7 bases, J shed 4 bases, and the junction held 13 bases outside the gene matches. The CDR3 has 16 residues. Germline CDR1 and CDR2: LNHDA and SQIVND (reference sequence). The chain's CDR3 is CASTRQGGRRIYGYTF. The CDR3 bases are TGTGCCAGTACCCGACAGGGGGGACGAAGGATCTATGGCTACACCTTC.

This clone was found once. This chain uses TRBV7-9 with TRBJ2-5; D is unresolved. The V gene's germline CDR1 is SEHNR and CDR2 FQNEAQ (reference sequence). V lost 0 bases, J lost 5 bases, and 7 bases lay in between. The CDR3 spans 13 residues. CDR3 loop: CASSLAGLETQYF. The CDR3 nucleotides are TGTGCCAGCAGCTTAGCAGGGCTGGAGACCCAGTACTTC.

The CDR3 bases are TGTGCCAGCAGGTTATCCTCCAGAGGGGCCACTGAAGCTTTCTTT. Encoded protein: CASRLSSRGATEAFF. This chain links TRBV6-5 with TRBJ1-1; tentative D call: TRBD1 (5 bases). V was cut by 6 bases and J by 4 bases, with 18 bases left in between. The CDR3 spans 15 residues. Germline loops: CDR1 MNHEY, CDR2 SVGAGI.

V and J are TRBV19 and TRBJ1-2, with unresolved D. V was clipped by 5 bases and J by 4 bases, with 11 bases between them. Germline V CDR1 and CDR2: LNHDA, SQIVND (reference sequence). CDR3 length: 13 residues. The CDR3 loop reads CASSPQLVYGYTF. The CDR3 DNA sequence: TGTGCCAGTAGTCCGCAGTTAGTCTATGGCTACACCTTC.

The chain recombines TRBV14 with TRBJ1-3; no reliable D call. CDR1 and CDR2 (germline): SGHDN, FVKESK. V shed 5 bases and J shed 2 bases, with 10 bases lying between them. The CDR3 runs 14 residues. The CDR3 sequence is CASSDTYAGNTIYF. The CDR3 coding sequence is TGTGCCAGCAGCGATACATATGCTGGAAACACCATATATTTT.

The V gene is TRBV2, the J gene TRBJ1-6; 10 bases agree with TRBD1. The CDR3 sequence is 13 residues long. Per the germline V gene, CDR1 is SNHLY and CDR2 is FYNNEI. J was trimmed by 9 bases and V by 8 bases; bases with no gene match: 4. CDR3 coding DNA: TGTGCCAGCTACGGGACAGGGGTTTCACCCCTCCACTTT. Translating gives CASYGTGVSPLHF.

V is TRBV30 and J is TRBJ2-7, with D possibly being TRBD1 (5 bases). Germline CDR1 GTSNPN, CDR2 SVGIG (reference sequence). V was pared by 2 bases and J by 2 bases, with 13 bases between. This CDR3 is 14 amino acids long. The CDR3 here is CAWSIDSGAYEQYF. CDR3 nucleotide sequence: TGTGCCTGGAGTATAGACAGTGGAGCCTACGAGCAGTACTTC.

The chain is built from TRBV30 and TRBJ1-1; D uncertain. V was cut by 4 bases and J by 5 bases, with 14 bases left in between. The CDR3 length is 13 residues. Germline assignment: CDR1 GTSNPN and CDR2 SVGIG (reference sequence). The CDR3 DNA follows: TGTGCCTGGATACAGTCCCGAGGGACTGAAGCTTTCTTT. This translates into CAWIQSRGTEAFF.

This sequence joins TRBV7-3 and TRBJ1-6; 8 nucleotides align to TRBD1. Germline assignment: CDR1 SGHTA and CDR2 FQGTGA. Trimming cost V 3 bases and J 7 bases; bases outside gene matches: 2. The CDR3 consists of 14 residues. CDR3 nucleotide sequence: TGTGCCAGCAGCTTGGGACAGGTCAATTCACCCCTCCACTTT. This codes for CASSLGQVNSPLHF.

The chain is built from TRBV7-2 and TRBJ1-4; 7 bases align to TRBD1. V trimming: 1 base; J trimming: 3 bases; junction bases outside the gene matches: 2. This CDR3 is 15 amino acids long. CDR1 and CDR2 (germline): SGHTA, FQGNSA. Here the CDR3 reads CASSLEGQPNEKLFF. As DNA, the CDR3 is TGTGCCAGCAGCTTAGAGGGACAGCCTAATGAAAAACTGTTTTTT.

This clone occurred a few times. The J gene is TRBJ1-2, the V gene TRBV6-1; 7 bases map to TRBD1. There are 15 residues in the CDR3. Germline-derived CDR1 and CDR2 are MNHNS and SASEGT. The V segment lost 0 bases and the J segment 4 bases; nucleotides outside the gene matches: 5. CDR3 coding DNA: TGTGCCAGCAGTGAAGCCAGGGGGTCACCCTATGGCTACACCTTC. The encoded protein is CASSEARGSPYGYTF.

The chain is built from TRBV12-3 or TRBV12-4 and TRBJ2-1; 10 nucleotides agree with TRBD1. V shed 7 bases and J 9 bases; nucleotides not matched to a gene: 6. The CDR3 runs 13 residues. The CDR3 protein is CASNGQGVGEQFF. The CDR3 DNA sequence: TGTGCCAGCAACGGACAGGGGGTAGGTGAGCAGTTCTTC.

This chain links TRBV18 with TRBJ2-3, with D unclear. The CDR3 runs to 15 residues. V gave up 4 bases and J gave up 3 bases, with 14 bases separating them. Germline V CDR1 and CDR2: KGHSH, LQKENI. CDR3 nucleotide sequence: TGTGCCAGCTCACTACGGAGTACGGTGACAGATACGCAGTATTTT. As protein: CASSLRSTVTDTQYF.

V usage is TRBV5-1 and J usage is TRBJ2-2; 8 nucleotides match TRBD1. Germline V gene sequence: CDR1 SGHRS, CDR2 YFSETQ. The CDR3 is made up of 15 amino acids. V lost 4 bases to trimming and J lost 3 bases; unmatched junction nucleotides: 5. CDR3 amino acids: CASSRGQADTGELFF. In DNA, the CDR3 is TGCGCCAGCAGCCGGGGACAGGCGGACACCGGGGAGCTGTTTTTT. Together with reference TRBV5-1 and TRBJ2-2, the CDR3 gives the full variable domain: KAGVTQTPRYLIKTRGQQVTLSCSPISGHRSVSWYQQTPGQGLQFLFEYFSETQRNKGNFPGRFSGRQFSNSRSEMNVSTLELGDSALYLCASSRGQADTGELFFGEGSRLTVL.